These 16 T cell receptor beta chains share one sample of origin, sequenced in a study of regulatory T cells in long-lasting Graves disease. With iRepertoire HTBI primers and Arm-PCR of CDR3 regions, TCR beta libraries were built. TCRdb re-called the multiplex PCR reads with MiXCR, one entry per CDR3 protein. This table holds over 500,000 distinct CDR3 sequences, roughly 15% found once. Stated time point: newly diagnosed GD, antithyroid drugs for less than 3 months. TCR sequences were obtained from RNA taken from PBMCs. A further study also used this sample, focusing on T cells in Graves' hyperthyroidism and ophthalmopathy.

The material sequenced was peripheral blood mononuclear cells (PBMCs), taken at new diagnosis, from a patient treated with antithyroid drugs. These receptors all stem from a woman in her 30s with Graves disease.

In regard to this clonotype: Possible read error: a much larger clone is one base away. The chain carries TRBV28 and TRBJ1-2; the D is unclear. CDR1 MDHEN and CDR2 SYDVKM come from the germline V gene. Trimming took 11 bases from V and 2 from J, leaving 12 bases between them. The CDR3 is made up of 12 amino acids. As DNA, the CDR3 is TGTGCCGGCATGATGGGCAACTATGGCTACACCTTC. Protein sequence: CAGMMGNYGYTF.

V gene TRBV24-1 combines with J gene TRBJ2-5; TRBD1 might be the D (6 bases). The length of the CDR3 is 14 residues. V lost 5 bases to trimming and J lost 2 bases, with 11 bases between them. The V gene's germline CDR1 is KGHDR and CDR2 SFDVKD. CDR3 sequence reads: CATSGQAPQETQYF. Written as DNA, the CDR3 is TGTGCCACCAGTGGACAGGCCCCTCAAGAGACCCAGTACTTC.

V usage is TRBV2 and J usage is TRBJ1-1; D is unresolved. The CDR3 has 12 amino acids. Trimming took 3 bases from V and 6 from J, leaving 8 bases between them. The V gene's germline CDR1 is SNHLY and CDR2 FYNNEI. This CDR3 is CASSDGSPEAFF. The CDR3 nucleotides read TGTGCCAGCAGTGACGGATCTCCTGAAGCTTTCTTT.

This clonotype was observed at least ten times. The CDR3 is CASSVGGPVPTEAFF. In DNA form, the CDR3 reads TGTGCCAGCAGTGTGGGGGGGCCCGTCCCCACTGAAGCTTTCTTT. The J gene is TRBJ1-1, the V gene TRBV2, with D maybe TRBD1 (6 bases). The V gene's germline CDR1 is SNHLY and CDR2 FYNNEI. This CDR3 spans 15 amino acids. The V end lost 4 bases, the J end lost 4 bases, and 16 bases lay between the germline ends.

This clonotype was counted many times. V is TRBV6-1 and J is TRBJ2-7; 12 positions agree with TRBD2. The CDR3 has 13 residues. The ends lost 10 bases at V and 2 bases at J; junction bases unmatched: 3. Germline V lookup: CDR1 MNHNS, CDR2 SASEGT. The CDR3 DNA is TGTGCCACCCGGACTAGCGGGACCTACGAGCAGTACTTC. Amino acids: CATRTSGTYEQYF.

This sequence joins TRBV14 and TRBJ1-4, with D perhaps TRBD1 (5 bases). The CDR3 is 15 amino acids. The V gene lost 4 bases and the J gene lost 5 bases, with 14 bases spanning the gap. Germline V CDR1 and CDR2: SGHDN, FVKESK. In DNA form, the CDR3 reads TGTGCCAGCAGCCCCTCGGGACGTAGAAATGAAAAACTGTTTTTT. Protein product: CASSPSGRRNEKLFF.

This chain connects TRBV20-1 to TRBJ2-7; D possibly corresponds to TRBD1 (6 bases). The CDR3 length is 11 residues. V shed 5 bases and J shed 4 bases, with 9 bases lying between them. Germline V gene lookup returns CDR1 DFQATT and CDR2 SNEGSKA (reference sequence). The chain's CDR3 is CSAPTGYEQYF. DNA for the CDR3: TGCAGTGCTCCTACAGGGTACGAGCAGTACTTC.

This clonotype was found many times. The chain has TRBV5-5 and TRBJ2-3; D ambiguous. This CDR3 is 15 amino acids long. The ends were cut back, 0 bases at V and 7 bases at J, with 15 bases in the middle. The germline gives CDR1 SGHKS, CDR2 YYEKEE (reference sequence). CDR3 coding DNA: TGTGCCAGCAGCTTGGAACACTCCAAAGGAAATACGCAGTATTTT. This codes for CASSLEHSKGNTQYF.

The chain joins TRBV20-1 to TRBJ1-5, with a possible D match to TRBD1 (6 bases). Germline CDR1 DFQATT, CDR2 SNEGSKA (reference sequence). This CDR3 comprises 16 residues. V lost 7 bases to trimming and J lost 0 bases, with 19 bases between them. The CDR3 nucleotides read TGCAGTGTCGGGGGGGGGCTAGCCGGTAGCAATCAGCCCCAGCATTTT. Protein: CSVGGGLAGSNQPQHF.

The chain combines TRBV7-2 with TRBJ2-1; 9 nucleotides match TRBD2. CDR1 is SGHTA and CDR2 is FQGNSA in the germline V gene. V shed 5 bases and J 4 bases; nucleotides not matched to a gene: 9. This CDR3 spans 16 amino acids. The CDR3 region is CASSQVGTSGYNEQFF. The CDR3 DNA reads as TGTGCCAGCAGCCAAGTGGGTACTAGCGGGTACAATGAGCAGTTCTTC.

V gene TRBV7-3 combines with J gene TRBJ1-1, with D unclear. V was clipped by 4 bases and J by 8 bases, with 17 bases between them. Looked up from germline, CDR1 is SGHTA and CDR2 is FQGTGA. The CDR3 is 14 residues long. The CDR3 DNA follows: TGTGCCAGCAGCTCCCTCGGGTCTACTGAAGAAGCTTTCTTT. This codes for CASSSLGSTEEAFF.

The chain links TRBV18 to TRBJ2-2; D ambiguous. The CDR3 runs to 16 residues. V was clipped by 3 bases and J by 0 bases, with 11 bases between them. The V gene's germline CDR1 is KGHSH and CDR2 LQKENI. CDR3 residues: CASSPLPLANTGELFF. The CDR3 nucleotides are TGTGCCAGCTCACCTCTTCCTCTAGCGAACACCGGGGAGCTGTTTTTT. Variable domain in full (rest from reference TRBV18 and TRBJ2-2): NAGVMQNPRHLVRRRGQEARLRCSPMKGHSHVYWYRQLPEEGLKFMVYLQKENIIDESGMPKERFSAEFPKEGPSILRIQQVVRGDSAAYFCASSPLPLANTGELFFGEGSRLTVL.

This clonotype was counted at least ten times. The chain combines TRBV7-9 with TRBJ1-5; TRBD1 might be the D (5 bases). The CDR3 runs 14 residues. Germline assignment: CDR1 SEHNR and CDR2 FQNEAQ (reference sequence). Trimming cost V 5 bases and J 3 bases, with 11 bases left between them. The CDR3 sequence is CASSLDSHNQPQHF. In DNA form, the CDR3 reads TGTGCCAGCAGCCTCGACAGTCACAATCAGCCCCAGCATTTT.

This clonotype was counted ten times or more. The rearrangement joins TRBV28 to TRBJ1-4; D gene unclear. Germline CDR1 reads MDHEN; CDR2 reads SYDVKM. This CDR3 has 14 amino acids. V gave up 8 bases and J gave up 5 bases, with 15 bases separating them. CDR3 bases: TGTGCCAGCGGACGGCGGATACCAAATGAAAAACTGTTTTTT. Amino acids: CASGRRIPNEKLFF.

The rearrangement links TRBV7-2 to TRBJ1-1; 7 bases are a match to TRBD1. The CDR3 loop spans 16 amino acids. The V gene end was trimmed by 4 bases and the J gene end by 5 bases; junction bases not matched to a gene: 13. CDR1 and CDR2 (germline): SGHTA, FQGNSA. The CDR3: CASSYRQGGEGTEAFF. The CDR3 DNA follows: TGTGCCAGCAGCTATAGACAGGGAGGGGAAGGAACTGAAGCTTTCTTT.

The rearrangement joins TRBV7-2 to TRBJ2-3; D is perhaps TRBD1 or TRBD2 (6 bases each). Per germline, CDR1 SGHTA and CDR2 FQGNSA. The CDR3 is made up of 16 amino acids. The V gene lost 3 bases and the J gene lost 5 bases, with 18 bases spanning the gap. This CDR3 is CASSFITGAPEDTQYF. For the CDR3, the DNA is TGTGCCAGCAGCTTCATAACGGGGGCGCCCGAAGATACGCAGTATTTT. The full variable domain, its missing parts supplied by reference TRBV7-2 and TRBJ2-3, is GAGVSQSPSNKVTEKGKDVELRCDPISGHTALYWYRQSLGQGLEFLIYFQGNSAPDKSGLPSDRFSAERTGGSVSTLTIQRTQQEDSAVYLCASSFITGAPEDTQYFGPGTRLTVL.